These 2 T cell receptor beta chains share one sample of origin, sequenced in a study of blood T cell repertoires in COVID-19. This table comes from immunoSEQ multiplex PCR, and its TCRdb copy is limited to in-frame clones, with some not included. The sample lists 15,000 or so clones; roughly nine tenths were seen once. The sequencing input was peripheral blood. The receptors were gathered from a woman in her 70s in a cohort sampled during active or convalescent COVID-19.

The V call is TRBV29-1, the J call TRBJ2-7; tentatively, D is TRBD2 (5 bases). The CDR3 is 13 residues long. Trimming pared 7 bases from V and 2 bases from J, leaving 15 bases between. The germline gives CDR1 SQVTM, CDR2 ANQGSEA. The DNA of the CDR3 is TGCAGCGCCGGCTTGGCGGGCACCTACGAGCAGTACTTC. This codes for CSAGLAGTYEQYF.

V gene TRBV6-6 combines with J gene TRBJ2-7; 9 bases align to TRBD2. Trimming took 6 bases from V and 1 from J; bases not matched to a gene: 7. The CDR3 spans 15 residues. The V gene's germline CDR1 is MNHNY and CDR2 SVGAGI (reference sequence). The CDR3 loop is CASRAGLAPSYEQYF. For the CDR3, the DNA is TGTGCCAGCAGGGCCGGACTAGCGCCTTCCTACGAGCAGTACTTC.